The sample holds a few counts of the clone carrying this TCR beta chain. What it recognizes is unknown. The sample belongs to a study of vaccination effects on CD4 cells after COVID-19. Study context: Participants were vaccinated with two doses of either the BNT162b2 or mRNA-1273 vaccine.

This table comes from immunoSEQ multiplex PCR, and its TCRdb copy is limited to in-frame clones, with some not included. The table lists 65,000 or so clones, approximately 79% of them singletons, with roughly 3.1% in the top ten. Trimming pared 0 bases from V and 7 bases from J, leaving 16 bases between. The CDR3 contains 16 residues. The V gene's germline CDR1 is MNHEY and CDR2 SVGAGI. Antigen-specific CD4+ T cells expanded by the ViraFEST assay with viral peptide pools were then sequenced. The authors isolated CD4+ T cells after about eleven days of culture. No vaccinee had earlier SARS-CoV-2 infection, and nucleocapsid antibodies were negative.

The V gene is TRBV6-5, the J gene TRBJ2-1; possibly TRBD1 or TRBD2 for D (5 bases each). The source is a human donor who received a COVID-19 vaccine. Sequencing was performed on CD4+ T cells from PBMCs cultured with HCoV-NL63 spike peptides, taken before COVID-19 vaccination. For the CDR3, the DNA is TGTGCCAGCAGTTACTCGAGGGGACGAGTTAGGAATGAGCAGTTCTTC. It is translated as CASSYSRGRVRNEQFF.